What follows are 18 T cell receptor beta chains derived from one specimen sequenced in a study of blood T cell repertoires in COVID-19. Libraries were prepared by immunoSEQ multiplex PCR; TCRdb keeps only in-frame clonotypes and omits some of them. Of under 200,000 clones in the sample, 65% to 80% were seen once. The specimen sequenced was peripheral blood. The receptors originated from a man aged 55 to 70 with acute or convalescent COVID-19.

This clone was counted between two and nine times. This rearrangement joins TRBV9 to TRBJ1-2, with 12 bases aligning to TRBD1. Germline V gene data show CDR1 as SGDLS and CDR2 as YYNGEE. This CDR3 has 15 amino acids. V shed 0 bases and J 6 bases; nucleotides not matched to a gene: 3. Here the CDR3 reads CASSVGGQGANGYTF. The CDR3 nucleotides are TGTGCCAGCAGCGTAGGGGGACAGGGGGCGAATGGCTACACCTTC.

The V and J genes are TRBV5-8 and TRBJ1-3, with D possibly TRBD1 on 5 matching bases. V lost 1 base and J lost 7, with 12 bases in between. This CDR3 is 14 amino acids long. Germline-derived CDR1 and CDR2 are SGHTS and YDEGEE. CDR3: CASSLSRAPNTIYF. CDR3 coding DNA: TGTGCCAGCAGCTTGTCCAGGGCCCCGAACACCATATATTTT.

CDR3 sequence reads: CASSFQGIHEQYF. CDR3 coding DNA: TGTGCCAGCAGTTTCCAGGGTATCCACGAGCAGTACTTC. V is TRBV28 and J is TRBJ2-7, with D possibly being TRBD1 (5 bases). This CDR3 is 13 amino acids long. V shed 3 bases and J shed 5 bases, with 11 bases lying between them. Per germline, CDR1 MDHEN and CDR2 SYDVKM.

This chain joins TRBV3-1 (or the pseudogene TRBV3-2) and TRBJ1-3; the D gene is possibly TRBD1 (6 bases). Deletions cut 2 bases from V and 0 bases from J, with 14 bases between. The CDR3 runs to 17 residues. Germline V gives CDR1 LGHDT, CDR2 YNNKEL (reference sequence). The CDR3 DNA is TGTGCCAGCAGCCAAAACGCTCGAGGGGGCTCTGGAAACACCATATATTTT. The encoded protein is CASSQNARGGSGNTIYF.

The DNA of the CDR3 is TGTGCCAGCTCACCACCTAGCCTAGCGGGTTCGACCGGGGAGCTGTTTTTT. It specifies CASSPPSLAGSTGELFF. This chain connects TRBV18 to TRBJ2-2; 8 positions match TRBD2. With V trimmed by 0 bases and J by 5 bases, 8 bases remained unmatched. The CDR3 runs to 17 residues. Germline V gene sequence: CDR1 KGHSH, CDR2 LQKENI.

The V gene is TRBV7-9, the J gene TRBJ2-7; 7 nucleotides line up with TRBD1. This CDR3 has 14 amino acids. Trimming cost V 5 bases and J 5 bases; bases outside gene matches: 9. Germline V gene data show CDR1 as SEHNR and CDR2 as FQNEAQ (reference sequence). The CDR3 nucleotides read TGTGCCAGCAGCCCCGGGACAGCCATCCACGAGCAGTACTTC. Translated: CASSPGTAIHEQYF. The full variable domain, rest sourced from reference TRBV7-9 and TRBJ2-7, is DTGVSQNPRHKITKRGQNVTFRCDPISEHNRLYWYRQTLGQGPEFLTYFQNEAQLEKSRLLSDRFSAERPKGSFSTLEIQRTEQGDSAMYLCASSPGTAIHEQYFGPGTRLTVT.

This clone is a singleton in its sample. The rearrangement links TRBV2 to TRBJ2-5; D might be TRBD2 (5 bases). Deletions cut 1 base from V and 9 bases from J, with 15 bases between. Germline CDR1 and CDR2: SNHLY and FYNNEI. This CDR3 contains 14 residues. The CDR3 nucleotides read TGTGCCAGCAGTGAAGTCGGGATAGTAGGGCCCCAGTACTTC. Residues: CASSEVGIVGPQYF.

The CDR3 spells CASSYDGDSLYFEQFF. The DNA for the CDR3 is TGTGCCAGCAGTTATGACGGGGACAGCCTATATTTCGAGCAGTTCTTC. This chain uses TRBV6-2 or TRBV6-3 with TRBJ2-1; 7 bases agree with TRBD1. The CDR3 consists of 16 residues. V lost 3 bases, J lost 10 bases, and 15 bases stayed unmatched. Germline CDR1 and CDR2: MNHEY and SVGEGT.

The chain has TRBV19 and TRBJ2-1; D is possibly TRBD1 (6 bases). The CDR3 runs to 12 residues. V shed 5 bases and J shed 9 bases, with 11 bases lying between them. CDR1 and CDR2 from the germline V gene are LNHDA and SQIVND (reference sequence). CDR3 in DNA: TGTGCCAGTAGTTTACAGGGCAGTGAGCAGTTCTTC. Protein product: CASSLQGSEQFF.

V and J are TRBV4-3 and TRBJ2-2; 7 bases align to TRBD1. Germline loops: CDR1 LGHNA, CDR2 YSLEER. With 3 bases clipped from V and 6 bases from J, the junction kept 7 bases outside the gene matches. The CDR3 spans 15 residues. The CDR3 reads CASSHIYRGAGELFF. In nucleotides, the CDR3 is TGCGCCAGCAGCCACATTTACAGGGGTGCCGGGGAGCTGTTTTTT.

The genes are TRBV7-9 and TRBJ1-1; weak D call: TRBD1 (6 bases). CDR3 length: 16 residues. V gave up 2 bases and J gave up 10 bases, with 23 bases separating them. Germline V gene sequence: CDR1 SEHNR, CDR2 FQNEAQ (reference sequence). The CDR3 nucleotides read TGTGCCAGCAGCTTAACCCTTTCAGCACAGGGAAGTGTAGCTTTCTTT. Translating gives CASSLTLSAQGSVAFF.

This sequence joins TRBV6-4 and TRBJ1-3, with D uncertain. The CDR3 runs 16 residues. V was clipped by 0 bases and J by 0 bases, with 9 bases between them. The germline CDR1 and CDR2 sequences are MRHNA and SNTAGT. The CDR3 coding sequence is TGTGCCAGCAGTGACTCCGGAGCAGTCTCTGGAAACACCATATATTTT. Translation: CASSDSGAVSGNTIYF.

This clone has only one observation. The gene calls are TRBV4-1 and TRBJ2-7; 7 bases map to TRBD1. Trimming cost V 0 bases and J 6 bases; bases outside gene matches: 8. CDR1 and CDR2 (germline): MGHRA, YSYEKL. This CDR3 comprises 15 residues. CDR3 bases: TGCGCCAGCAGCCAAGATCCGGCAGGGGGACGCGAGCAGTACTTC. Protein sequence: CASSQDPAGGREQYF.

As DNA, the CDR3 is TGTGCCAGTAGTATGAAGGGGACAGGGGTTAACGAGCAGTACTTC. Protein product: CASSMKGTGVNEQYF. The rearrangement uses TRBV19 and TRBJ2-7; 10 bases line up with TRBD1. Germline values: CDR1 LNHDA, CDR2 SQIVND (reference sequence). Trimming took 3 bases from V and 5 from J; bases not matched to a gene: 7. The CDR3 covers 15 residues.

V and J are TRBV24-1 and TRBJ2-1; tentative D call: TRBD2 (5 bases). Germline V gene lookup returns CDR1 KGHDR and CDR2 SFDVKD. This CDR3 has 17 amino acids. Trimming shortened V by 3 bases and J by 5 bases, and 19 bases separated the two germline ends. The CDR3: CATSDLSGIEGDNEQFF. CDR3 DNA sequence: TGTGCCACCAGTGATCTTTCCGGGATCGAGGGCGACAATGAGCAGTTCTTC.

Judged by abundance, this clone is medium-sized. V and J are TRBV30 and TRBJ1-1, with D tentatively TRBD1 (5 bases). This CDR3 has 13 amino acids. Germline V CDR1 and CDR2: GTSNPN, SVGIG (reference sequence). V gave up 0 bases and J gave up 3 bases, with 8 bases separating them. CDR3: CAWSVSQDTEAFF. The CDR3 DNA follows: TGTGCCTGGAGTGTATCACAGGACACTGAAGCTTTCTTT. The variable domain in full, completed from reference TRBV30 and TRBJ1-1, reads SQTIHQWPATLVQPVGSPLSLECTVEGTSNPNLYWYRQAAGRGLQLLFYSVGIGQISSEVPQNLSASRPQDRQFILSSKKLLLSDSGFYLCAWSVSQDTEAFFGQGTRLTVV.

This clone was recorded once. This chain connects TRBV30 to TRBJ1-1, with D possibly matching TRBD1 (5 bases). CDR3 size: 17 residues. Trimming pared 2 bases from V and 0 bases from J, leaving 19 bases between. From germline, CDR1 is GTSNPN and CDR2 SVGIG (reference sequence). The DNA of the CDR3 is TGTGCCTGGAGTTCTACTCGAACAGGTTACATGAACACTGAAGCTTTCTTT. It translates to CAWSSTRTGYMNTEAFF.

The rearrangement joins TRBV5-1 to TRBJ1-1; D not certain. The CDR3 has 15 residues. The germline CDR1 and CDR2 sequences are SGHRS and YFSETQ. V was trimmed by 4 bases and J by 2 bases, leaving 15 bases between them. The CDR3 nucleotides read TGCGCCAGCAGCCGTGGCTCAGGATCCAACACTGAAGCTTTCTTT. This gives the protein CASSRGSGSNTEAFF.